The present entry profiles one TCR beta chain with its context. Its target is unknown. This sample includes further DNA sequences coding for the same CDR3. This entry comes from a study of OX40 agonist ivuxolimab in advanced cancers. Study details: Participants averaged roughly 60 years of age (range about 23 to 90) and were roughly 80% male. It was permissible to have had prior anti-PD-1, anti-PD-L1 or anti-CTLA-4 therapy, and around 43% had some. Findings and caveats of the study: CD8+ T cells (on average) carried more expanded clones than CD4+ T cells.

TCRdb's copy holds only in-frame clones and misses some; the assay was immunoSEQ multiplex PCR. The sample lists about 61,000 clones, 92% occurring once. Germline V lookup: CDR1 GTSNPN, CDR2 SVGIG (reference sequence). There are 13 residues in the CDR3. Trimming stripped 0 bases from V and 4 bases from J, with 7 bases between. This TCR was recovered from an adult with an advanced solid tumor such as melanoma, head and neck, liver or kidney cancer. The sequences come from CD4+ or CD8+ T cells sorted from blood, collected in a trial of the OX40 agonist ivuxolimab. The genes are TRBV30 and TRBJ1-5; D is unresolved. The CDR3 coding sequence is TGTGCCTGGAGTGTACGGGGAAATCAGCCCCAGCATTTT. Translated: CAWSVRGNQPQHF.